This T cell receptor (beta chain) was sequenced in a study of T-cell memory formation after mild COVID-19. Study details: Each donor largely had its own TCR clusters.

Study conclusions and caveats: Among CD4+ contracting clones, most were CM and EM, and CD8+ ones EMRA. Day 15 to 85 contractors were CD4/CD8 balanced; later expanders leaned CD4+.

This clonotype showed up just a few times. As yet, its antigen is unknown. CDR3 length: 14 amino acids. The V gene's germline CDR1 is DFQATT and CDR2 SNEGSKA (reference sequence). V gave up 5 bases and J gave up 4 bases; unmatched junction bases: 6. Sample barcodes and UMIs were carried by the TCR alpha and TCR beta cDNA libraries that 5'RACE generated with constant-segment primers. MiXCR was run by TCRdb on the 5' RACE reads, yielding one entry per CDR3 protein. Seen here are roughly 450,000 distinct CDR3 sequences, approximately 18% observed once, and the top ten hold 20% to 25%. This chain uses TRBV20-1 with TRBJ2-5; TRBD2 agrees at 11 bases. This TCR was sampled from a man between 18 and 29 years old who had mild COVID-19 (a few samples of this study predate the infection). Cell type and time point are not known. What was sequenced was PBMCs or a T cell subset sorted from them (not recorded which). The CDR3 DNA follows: TGCAGTGCTCGGGGACTAGCGGACAGAGAGACCCAGTACTTC. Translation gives CSARGLADRETQYF.